This TCR beta chain emerged from a study of metastatic and nonmetastatic thyroid tumors. For the study at large: Patients with malignant and benign thyroid disease provided blood and tumor or nodule tissue, whose repertoires were compared. Points from the study as a whole: Within blood and tumor, benign nodules reportedly had significantly lower TCR beta diversity than malignant thyroid tumors did.

This CDR3 contains 11 residues. Trimming stripped 1 base from V and 8 bases from J, with 5 bases between. Patients underwent thyroid surgery, and none had received any treatment before it. By frequency in the sample, this clone is medium-sized. What it recognizes is unknown. Per the original methods: To classify distant metastasis in papillary thyroid cancer, a model was built from CDR3 differences across clinicopathological groups. TCRdb re-called clones from the PCR reads using MiXCR. V and J calls and clone size were set by TCRdb, not the authors. The sample consists of almost 15,000 clones, approximately 30% of them appearing once.

This TCR was recovered from a male donor with papillary thyroid cancer or a benign thyroid nodule (not recorded which). Some clones in this sample may be carry-over from other donors' samples. Sequencing was done on a sample of tumor tissue. The J gene is TRBJ1-2, the V gene TRBV12-3 or TRBV12-4, with D maybe TRBD1 (5 bases). CDR3 sequence (DNA): TGTGCCAGCAGTTTAGGGGGCGGCTACACCTTC. Translation gives CASSLGGGYTF.